This is a list of T cell receptor beta chains from one sample in a study of beta chain features in type 1 diabetes. Sequencing was performed with immunoSEQ multiplex PCR; in TCRdb, only in-frame clones are kept and a portion is missing. The data contain about 470,000 clones, 30% of them singletons. The sequenced sample consisted of naive CD4+ T cells from blood. Every receptor here comes from a man between 18 and 35 years old in good health. CDR3s include the opening cysteine and the closing phenylalanine or tryptophan. A D gene is named only where the DNA matches it firmly. Clone size, where shown, is once, few, many, or a class for clones that have expanded.

J gene: TRBJ1-2; V gene: TRBV15; D gene: -; clone size: once; CDR3 protein: CATSRTGDYGYTF; CDR3 DNA: TGTGCCACCAGCAGGACAGGCGACTATGGCTACACCTTC
J gene: TRBJ2-5; V gene: TRBV30; D gene: -; clone size: few; CDR3 protein: CAWSVGYRVKTQYF; CDR3 DNA: TGTGCCTGGAGTGTAGGTTACAGGGTGAAGACCCAGTACTTC
J gene: TRBJ2-1; V gene: TRBV6-1; D gene: TRBD1; clone size: -; CDR3 protein: CASLRTGESEQFF; CDR3 DNA: TGTGCCAGCCTTAGGACAGGGGAGAGTGAGCAGTTCTTC
J gene: TRBJ1-2; V gene: TRBV29-1; D gene: TRBD1; clone size: -; CDR3 protein: CSVGTGGVGYTF; CDR3 DNA: TGCAGCGTAGGGACAGGGGGAGTAGGCTACACCTTC
J gene: TRBJ2-3; V gene: TRBV7-2; D gene: -; clone size: -; CDR3 protein: CASGPPTDSTDTQYF; CDR3 DNA: TGTGCCAGCGGACCCCCGACGGATAGCACAGATACGCAGTATTTT
J gene: TRBJ1-2; V gene: TRBV9; D gene: -; clone size: -; CDR3 protein: CASSVGPYGYTF; CDR3 DNA: TGTGCCAGCAGCGTTGGACCCTATGGCTACACCTTC
J gene: TRBJ2-3; V gene: TRBV29-1; D gene: TRBD2; clone size: few; CDR3 protein: CSVRTSGRRVEDTQYF; CDR3 DNA: TGCAGCGTCCGGACTAGCGGGAGAAGGGTAGAAGATACGCAGTATTTT
J gene: TRBJ2-3; V gene: TRBV5-6; D gene: -; clone size: -; CDR3 protein: CASSLRRADTQYF; CDR3 DNA: TGTGCCAGCAGTCTAAGGCGGGCAGATACGCAGTATTTT
J gene: TRBJ2-5; V gene: TRBV13; D gene: -; clone size: few; CDR3 protein: CASSLISQETQYF; CDR3 DNA: TGTGCCAGCAGCTTAATAAGTCAAGAGACCCAGTACTTC
J gene: TRBJ1-2; V gene: TRBV18; D gene: -; clone size: -; CDR3 protein: CASSPPAPYGYTF; CDR3 DNA: TGTGCCAGCTCACCACCGGCCCCCTATGGCTACACCTTC
J gene: TRBJ1-1; V gene: TRBV18; D gene: -; clone size: few; CDR3 protein: CASSLGPIPNTEAFF; CDR3 DNA: TGTGCCAGCTCACTCGGACCGATACCGAACACTGAAGCTTTCTTT
J gene: TRBJ2-7; V gene: TRBV7-9; D gene: -; clone size: -; CDR3 protein: CASSLGLEQYF; CDR3 DNA: TGTGCCAGCAGCTTAGGACTCGAGCAGTACTTC
J gene: TRBJ2-7; V gene: TRBV23-1; D gene: -; clone size: -; CDR3 protein: CASSHLPLAPHYEQYF; CDR3 DNA: TGCGCCAGCAGTCACCTCCCATTAGCCCCGCACTACGAGCAGTACTTC
J gene: TRBJ2-7; V gene: TRBV27; D gene: -; clone size: -; CDR3 protein: CASSSVAASYEQYF; CDR3 DNA: TGTGCCAGCAGTTCCGTAGCGGCCTCCTACGAGCAGTACTTC
J gene: TRBJ2-5; V gene: TRBV29-1; D gene: -; clone size: few; CDR3 protein: CSVGGITETQYF; CDR3 DNA: TGCAGCGTTGGAGGCATCACAGAGACCCAGTACTTC
J gene: TRBJ2-3; V gene: TRBV30; D gene: TRBD2; clone size: -; CDR3 protein: CAWSGLAGGALGDTQYF; CDR3 DNA: TGTGCCTGGAGTGGACTAGCGGGAGGAGCGTTGGGGGATACGCAGTATTTT
J gene: TRBJ2-7; V gene: TRBV12-5; D gene: -; clone size: -; CDR3 protein: CACGGYEQYF; CDR3 DNA: TGTGCCTGTGGAGGGTACGAGCAGTACTTC
J gene: TRBJ2-1; V gene: TRBV10-3; D gene: -; clone size: few; CDR3 protein: CAIQEELPSGEQFF; CDR3 DNA: TGTGCCATCCAAGAGGAGCTCCCCAGTGGTGAGCAGTTCTTC
J gene: TRBJ2-7; V gene: TRBV28; D gene: -; clone size: few; CDR3 protein: CASSTRAGYEQYF; CDR3 DNA: TGTGCCAGCAGTACAAGGGCCGGCTACGAGCAGTACTTC
J gene: TRBJ2-5; V gene: TRBV30; D gene: TRBD1; clone size: -; CDR3 protein: CAWSAGTGSETQYF; CDR3 DNA: TGTGCCTGGAGTGCCGGGACAGGGAGTGAGACCCAGTACTTC